This T cell receptor (beta chain) was sequenced for a study of blood T cell repertoires in COVID-19. Study information: COVID-19 samples, acute and convalescent, were from the United States, Italy and Spain. Sources were T cells, B-cell-depleted T cells, or PBMCs; the material itself was cDNA or gDNA.

V lost 4 bases, J lost 7 bases, and 15 bases stayed unmatched. CDR1 ENHRY and CDR2 SYGVKD come from the germline V gene. The length of the CDR3 is 17 residues. In the authors' methods: Amplification with reference gene primers provided the estimates of nucleated cell counts. Clones were sequenced by immunoSEQ multiplex PCR, and TCRdb holds only the in-frame ones, with some missing. Clonal size and the V and J genes are those of that table, whereas D and trimming came from the DNA. The sample lists about 140,000 clones, approximately 86% seen once, with roughly 8.7% in the top ten. This clone was counted only a few times.

V and J are TRBV10-3 and TRBJ2-1, with 8 bases lining up with TRBD1. Sequencing used peripheral blood. The sequence derives from a woman aged 55-69 years with acute or convalescent COVID-19. The CDR3 is CAISATAGTGAVNEQFF. The CDR3 DNA follows: TGTGCCATCAGTGCCACAGCCGGGACAGGTGCCGTAAATGAGCAGTTCTTC.